This TCR beta chain was documented in a study of cytomegalovirus exposure and HLA in healthy donors. TCRdb's copy holds only in-frame clones and misses some; the assay was immunoSEQ multiplex PCR. The data hold 130,000 to 150,000 clones, with 87% observed a single time. Losses at the gene ends were 3 bases for V and 4 bases for J; bases not matched to a gene: 4. CDR1 SGHKS and CDR2 YYEKEE come from the germline V gene (reference sequence). The CDR3 extends over 14 amino acids. This clone was seen just once. This TCR derives from a man aged 18-30 years in good health and CMV-seropositive. The rearrangement links TRBV5-5 to TRBJ1-1, with 9 bases aligning to TRBD1. Sequencing used PBMCs. The CDR3 reads CASSWGQGSTEAFF. Here the CDR3 DNA reads TGTGCCAGCAGCTGGGGACAGGGAAGCACTGAAGCTTTCTTT.